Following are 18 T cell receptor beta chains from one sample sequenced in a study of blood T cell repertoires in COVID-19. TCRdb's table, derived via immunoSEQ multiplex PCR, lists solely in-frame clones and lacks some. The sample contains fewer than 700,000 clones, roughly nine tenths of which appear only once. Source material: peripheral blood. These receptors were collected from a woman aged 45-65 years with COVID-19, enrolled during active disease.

The CDR3 region has the DNA TGTGCCAGCTCACCCACGGGATTAGCGGGGGACTACGATACGCAGTATTTT. Its translation: CASSPTGLAGDYDTQYF. The rearrangement uses TRBV18 and TRBJ2-3, with 9 bases identical to TRBD2. V gave up 3 bases and J gave up 6 bases; unmatched junction bases: 13. There are 17 residues in the CDR3. Germline values: CDR1 KGHSH, CDR2 LQKENI.

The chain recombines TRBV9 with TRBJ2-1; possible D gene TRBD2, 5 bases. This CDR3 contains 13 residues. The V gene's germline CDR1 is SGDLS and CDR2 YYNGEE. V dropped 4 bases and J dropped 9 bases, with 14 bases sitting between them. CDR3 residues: CASSPRWSGEQFF. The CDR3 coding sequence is TGTGCCAGCAGCCCCCGATGGAGCGGTGAGCAGTTCTTC. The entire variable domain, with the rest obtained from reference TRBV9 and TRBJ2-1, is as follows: DSGVTQTPKHLITATGQRVTLRCSPRSGDLSVYWYQQSLDQGLQFLIQYYNGEERAKGNILERFSAQQFPDLHSELNLSSLELGDSALYFCASSPRWSGEQFFGPGTRLTVL.

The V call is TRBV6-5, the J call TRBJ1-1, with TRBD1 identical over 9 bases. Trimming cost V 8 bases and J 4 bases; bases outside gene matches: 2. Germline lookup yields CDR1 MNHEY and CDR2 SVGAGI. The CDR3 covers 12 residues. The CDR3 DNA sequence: TGTGCCAGCCACAGGGGGCCCACTGAAGCTTTCTTT. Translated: CASHRGPTEAFF.

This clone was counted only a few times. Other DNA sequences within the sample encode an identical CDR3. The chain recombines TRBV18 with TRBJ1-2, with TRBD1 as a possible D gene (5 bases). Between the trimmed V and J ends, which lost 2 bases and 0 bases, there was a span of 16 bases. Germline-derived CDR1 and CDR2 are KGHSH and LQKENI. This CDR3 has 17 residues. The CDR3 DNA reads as TGTGCCAGCTCACCAACAACCGGGGGGGGATCTAACTATGGCTACACCTTC. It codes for CASSPTTGGGSNYGYTF.

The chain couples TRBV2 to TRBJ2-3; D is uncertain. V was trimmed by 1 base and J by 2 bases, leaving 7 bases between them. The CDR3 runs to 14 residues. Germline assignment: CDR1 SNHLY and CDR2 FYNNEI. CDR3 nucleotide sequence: TGTGCCAGCAGTGAAGGAGAAAACACAGATACGCAGTATTTT. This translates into CASSEGENTDTQYF.

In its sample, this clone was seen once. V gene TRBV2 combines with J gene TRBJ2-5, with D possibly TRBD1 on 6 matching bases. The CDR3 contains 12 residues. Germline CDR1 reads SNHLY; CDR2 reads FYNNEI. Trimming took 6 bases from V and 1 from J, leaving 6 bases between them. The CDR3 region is CASRDSQETQYF. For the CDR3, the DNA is TGTGCCAGCAGGGACAGCCAAGAGACCCAGTACTTC.

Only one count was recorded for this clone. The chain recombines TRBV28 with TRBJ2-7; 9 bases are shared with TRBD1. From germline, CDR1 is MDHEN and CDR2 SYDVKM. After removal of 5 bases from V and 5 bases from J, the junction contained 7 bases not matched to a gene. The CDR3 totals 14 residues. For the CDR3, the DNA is TGTGCCAGCAGTAAACAGGGGGCGTTGCACGAGCAGTACTTC. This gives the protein CASSKQGALHEQYF.

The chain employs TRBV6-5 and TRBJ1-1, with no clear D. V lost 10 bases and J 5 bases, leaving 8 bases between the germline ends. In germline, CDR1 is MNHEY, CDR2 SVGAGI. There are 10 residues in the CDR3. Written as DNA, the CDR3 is TGTGCCACCCTAGTGACTGAAGCTTTCTTT. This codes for CATLVTEAFF.

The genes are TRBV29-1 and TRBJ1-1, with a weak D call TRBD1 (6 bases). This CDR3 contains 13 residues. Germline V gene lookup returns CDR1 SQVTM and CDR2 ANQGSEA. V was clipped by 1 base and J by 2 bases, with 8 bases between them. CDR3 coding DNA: TGCAGCGTTGAAGCAGGGGTCAACACTGAAGCTTTCTTT. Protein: CSVEAGVNTEAFF.

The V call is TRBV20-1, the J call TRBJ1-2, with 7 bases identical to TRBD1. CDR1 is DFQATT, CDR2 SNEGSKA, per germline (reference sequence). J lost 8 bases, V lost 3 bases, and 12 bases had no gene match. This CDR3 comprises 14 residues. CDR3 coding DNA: TGCAGTGCTAGTACAGGGGATCTGGCTGACGGCTACACCTTC. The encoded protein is CSASTGDLADGYTF.

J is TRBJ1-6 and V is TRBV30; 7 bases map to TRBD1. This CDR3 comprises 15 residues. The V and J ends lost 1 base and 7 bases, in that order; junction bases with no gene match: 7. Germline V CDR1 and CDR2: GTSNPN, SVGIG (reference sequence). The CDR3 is CAWSGLAQGNSPLHF. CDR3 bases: TGTGCCTGGAGTGGACTGGCACAGGGGAATTCACCCCTCCACTTT.

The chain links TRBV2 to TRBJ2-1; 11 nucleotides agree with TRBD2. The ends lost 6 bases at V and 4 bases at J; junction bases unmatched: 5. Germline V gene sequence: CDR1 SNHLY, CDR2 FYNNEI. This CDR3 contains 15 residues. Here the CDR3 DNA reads TGTGCCAGCAGCCTGCTAGCGGGGGGATACAATGAGCAGTTCTTC. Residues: CASSLLAGGYNEQFF. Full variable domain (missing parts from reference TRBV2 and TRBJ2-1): EPEVTQTPSHQVTQMGQEVILRCVPISNHLYFYWYRQILGQKVEFLVSFYNNEISEKSEIFDDQFSVERPDGSNFTLKIRSTKLEDSAMYFCASSLLAGGYNEQFFGPGTRLTVL.

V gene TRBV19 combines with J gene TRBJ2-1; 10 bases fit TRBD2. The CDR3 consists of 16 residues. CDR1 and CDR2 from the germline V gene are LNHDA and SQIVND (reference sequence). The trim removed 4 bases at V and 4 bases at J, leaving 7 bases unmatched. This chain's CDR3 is CASSTFSGGTYNEQFF. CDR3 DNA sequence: TGTGCCAGTAGTACCTTTAGCGGGGGGACGTACAATGAGCAGTTCTTC. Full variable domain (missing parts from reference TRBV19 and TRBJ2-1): DGGITQSPKYLFRKEGQNVTLSCEQNLNHDAMYWYRQDPGQGLRLIYYSQIVNDFQKGDIAEGYSVSREKKESFPLTVTSAQKNPTAFYLCASSTFSGGTYNEQFFGPGTRLTVL.

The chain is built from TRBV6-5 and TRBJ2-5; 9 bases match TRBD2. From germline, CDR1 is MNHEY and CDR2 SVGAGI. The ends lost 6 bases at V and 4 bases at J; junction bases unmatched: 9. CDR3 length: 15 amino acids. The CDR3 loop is CASSPGTSFRETQYF. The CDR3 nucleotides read TGTGCCAGCAGCCCCGGGACTAGCTTTCGAGAGACCCAGTACTTC.

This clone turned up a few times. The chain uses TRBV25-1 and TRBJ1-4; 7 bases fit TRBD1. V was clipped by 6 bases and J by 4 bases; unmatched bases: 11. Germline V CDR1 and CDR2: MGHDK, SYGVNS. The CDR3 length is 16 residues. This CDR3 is CASRLGATGRNEKLFF. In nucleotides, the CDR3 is TGTGCCAGCAGGCTGGGGGCGACAGGGCGTAATGAAAAACTGTTTTTT.

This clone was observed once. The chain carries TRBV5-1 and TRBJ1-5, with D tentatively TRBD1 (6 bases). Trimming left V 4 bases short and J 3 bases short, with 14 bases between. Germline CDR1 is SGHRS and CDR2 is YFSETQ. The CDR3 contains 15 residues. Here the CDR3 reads CASSKEGQTNQPQHF. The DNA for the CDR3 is TGCGCCAGCAGCAAGGAAGGACAGACCAATCAGCCCCAGCATTTT.

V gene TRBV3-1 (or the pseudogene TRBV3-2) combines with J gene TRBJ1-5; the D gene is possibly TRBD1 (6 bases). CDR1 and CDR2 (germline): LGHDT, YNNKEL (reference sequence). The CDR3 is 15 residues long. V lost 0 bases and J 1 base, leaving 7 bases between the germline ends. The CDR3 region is CASSQDGQSNQPQHF. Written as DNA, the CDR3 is TGTGCCAGCAGCCAAGACGGACAGAGCAATCAGCCCCAGCATTTT.

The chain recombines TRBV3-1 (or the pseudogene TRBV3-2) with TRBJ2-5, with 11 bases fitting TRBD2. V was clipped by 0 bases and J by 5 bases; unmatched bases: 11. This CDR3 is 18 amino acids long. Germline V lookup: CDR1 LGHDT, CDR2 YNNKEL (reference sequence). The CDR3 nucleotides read TGTGCCAGCAGCCAAGATCTGGGGACTAGCGGTTGGGGGGAGACCCAGTACTTC. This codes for CASSQDLGTSGWGETQYF.